Each of the 19 T cell receptor beta chains below was sequenced from the same sample in a study of PD-1 blockade in classical Hodgkin lymphoma. Patients all relapsed after autologous stem cell transplantation, and there was variation in brentuximab vedotin exposure. Libraries were prepared by immunoSEQ multiplex PCR; TCRdb keeps only in-frame clonotypes and omits some of them. This table holds fewer than 15,000 clones, around 83% found once. The sample in question was peripheral blood mononuclear cells (PBMCs), obtained at baseline. These TCRs come from a human donor with classical Hodgkin lymphoma.

A note on this clone: The same CDR3 is also encoded by other DNA sequences in this sample. The rearrangement joins TRBV6-5 to TRBJ1-2, with TRBD1 as a possible D gene (5 bases). Germline CDR1 and CDR2: MNHEY and SVGAGI. There are 12 residues in the CDR3. The CDR3 region is CASGTANYGYTF. CDR3 nucleotide sequence: TGTGCTAGCGGGACGGCTAACTATGGCTACACCTTC.

The V call is TRBV28, the J call TRBJ1-1; D remains ambiguous. The length of the CDR3 is 14 residues. Trimming left V 2 bases short and J 4 bases short, with 11 bases between. Germline assignment: CDR1 MDHEN and CDR2 SYDVKM. CDR3 coding DNA: TGTGCCAGCAGTTTAGGCCGTAGCTCCACTGAAGCTTTCTTT. Its translation is CASSLGRSSTEAFF.

The rearrangement links TRBV4-3 to TRBJ2-3; D unclear. The V end lost 4 bases, the J end lost 6 bases, and 5 bases lay between the germline ends. The CDR3 has 11 amino acids. Germline lookup yields CDR1 LGHNA and CDR2 YSLEER. CDR3 sequence: CASSLYDTQYF. CDR3 DNA: TGCGCCAGCAGCCTTTACGATACGCAGTATTTT.

The chain joins TRBV30 to TRBJ1-3, with D perhaps TRBD1 (6 bases). CDR1 and CDR2 (germline): GTSNPN, SVGIG (reference sequence). The ends were cut back, 0 bases at V and 0 bases at J, with 12 bases in the middle. The CDR3 runs 16 residues. The CDR3, as DNA: TGTGCCTGGAGTGTTTCCGGGGGGCACTCTGGAAACACCATATATTTT. The encoded protein is CAWSVSGGHSGNTIYF.

The genes are TRBV2 and TRBJ2-7; D may be TRBD1 or TRBD2 (6 bases each). Trimming removed 1 base at V and 1 base at J, with 14 bases between. The CDR3 length is 16 residues. The germline V gene encodes CDR1 SNHLY and CDR2 FYNNEI. CDR3 residues: CASSEGWGATSYEQYF. The CDR3, as DNA: TGTGCCAGCAGTGAAGGATGGGGGGCAACTTCCTACGAGCAGTACTTC.

The V and J genes are TRBV28 and TRBJ2-3; 9 positions match TRBD1. The V and J ends lost 1 base and 3 bases, in that order; junction bases with no gene match: 2. The germline V gene has CDR1 MDHEN and CDR2 SYDVKM. The CDR3 extends over 15 amino acids. CDR3 in amino acids: CASSLYRGRTDTQYF. Written as DNA, the CDR3 is TGTGCCAGCAGTTTATACAGGGGGCGGACAGATACGCAGTATTTT.

The CDR3 reads CASSLDVSGEYGYTF. The CDR3 nucleotides are TGTGCCAGCAGCTTAGACGTATCAGGGGAATATGGCTACACCTTC. The rearrangement joins TRBV7-9 to TRBJ1-2, with D tentatively TRBD1 (6 bases). V shed 1 base and J shed 5 bases, with 14 bases lying between them. The germline CDR1 and CDR2 sequences are SEHNR and FQNEAQ (reference sequence). The CDR3 is made up of 15 amino acids.

The chain is built from TRBV6-5 and TRBJ1-5; possibly TRBD1 for D (5 bases). In germline, CDR1 is MNHEY, CDR2 SVGAGI. V was cut by 0 bases and J by 5 bases, with 11 bases left in between. The CDR3 is 15 residues long. CDR3 in amino acids: CASSYSRAGYQPQHF. CDR3 DNA sequence: TGTGCCAGCAGTTACTCGAGGGCAGGGTATCAGCCCCAGCATTTT.

This chain links TRBV29-1 with TRBJ2-5, with a weak D call TRBD1 (6 bases). Germline assignment: CDR1 SQVTM and CDR2 ANQGSEA. This CDR3 region has 12 residues. V was trimmed by 4 bases and J by 13 bases, leaving 19 bases between them. CDR3 sequence reads: CSVGRQAGEGYF. CDR3 nucleotide sequence: TGCAGCGTTGGGCGACAGGCAGGAGAGGGGTACTTC.

The chain couples TRBV7-8 to TRBJ1-1; D is uncertain. V shed 1 base and J shed 5 bases, with 11 bases lying between them. CDR3 length: 14 amino acids. Germline V lookup: CDR1 SGHVS, CDR2 FQNEAQ. The CDR3 DNA reads TGTGCCAGCAGCTTAGGACGATGGGAGACTGAAGCTTTCTTT. The encoded protein is CASSLGRWETEAFF. Using reference TRBV7-8 and TRBJ1-1 for the parts outside the CDR3, the full variable domain is GAGVSQSPRYKVAKRGQDVALRCDPISGHVSLFWYQQALGQGPEFLTYFQNEAQLDKSGLPSDRFFAERPEGSVSTLKIQRTQQEDSAVYLCASSLGRWETEAFFGQGTRLTVV.

The chain couples TRBV4-3 to TRBJ2-2; 13 bases agree with TRBD2. J lost 3 bases, V lost 0 bases, and 7 bases had no gene match. The length of the CDR3 is 19 residues. From germline, CDR1 is LGHNA and CDR2 YSLEER. CDR3 sequence: CASSQDIMTSGGYTGELFF. The CDR3 nucleotides read TGCGCCAGCAGCCAAGATATAATGACTAGCGGGGGGTACACCGGGGAGCTGTTTTTT.

The rearrangement uses TRBV9 and TRBJ1-3; no clear D. This CDR3 is built from 13 residues. The germline V gene has CDR1 SGDLS and CDR2 YYNGEE. Trimming left V 4 bases short and J 6 bases short, with 11 bases between. The CDR3 reads CASSQSTINTIYF. The DNA for the CDR3 is TGTGCCAGCAGCCAGTCCACCATAAACACCATATATTTT.

J is TRBJ1-4 and V is TRBV11-2, with D maybe TRBD1 (5 bases). Germline loops: CDR1 SGHAT, CDR2 FQNNGV. The CDR3 is 15 residues long. With 1 base removed from V and 8 bases from J, the gap between germline ends came to 14 bases. CDR3: CASSLGGGHREKLFF. The CDR3 DNA follows: TGTGCCAGCAGCTTAGGGGGGGGTCATCGGGAAAAACTGTTTTTT. The full variable domain, its missing parts supplied by reference TRBV11-2 and TRBJ1-4, is EAGVAQSPRYKIIEKRQSVAFWCNPISGHATLYWYQQILGQGPKLLIQFQNNGVVDDSQLPKDRFSAERLKGVDSTLKIQPAKLEDSAVYLCASSLGGGHREKLFFGSGTQLSVL.

V and J are TRBV28 and TRBJ1-4; TRBD1 agrees at 9 bases. Germline V gene data show CDR1 as MDHEN and CDR2 as SYDVKM. The CDR3 contains 15 residues. Trimming at V came to 8 bases and at J to 7 bases, leaving 11 bases not matched to a gene. The CDR3 DNA reads TGTGCCAGCGGTACCACAGGGGGCATTAGTGAAAAACTGTTTTTT. It yields the protein CASGTTGGISEKLFF.

The chain employs TRBV2 and TRBJ1-1; D is unclear. The V and J ends lost 7 bases and 2 bases respectively, with 14 bases between them. This CDR3 region has 14 residues. Germline V CDR1 and CDR2: SNHLY, FYNNEI. CDR3: CASTSEVSNTEAFF. The CDR3 nucleotides read TGTGCCAGCACCAGTGAGGTTAGCAACACTGAAGCTTTCTTT. Full variable domain (remainder filled in from reference TRBV2 and TRBJ1-1): EPEVTQTPSHQVTQMGQEVILRCVPISNHLYFYWYRQILGQKVEFLVSFYNNEISEKSEIFDDQFSVERPDGSNFTLKIRSTKLEDSAMYFCASTSEVSNTEAFFGQGTRLTVV.

The table lists this clone with a count of one. J is TRBJ2-7 and V is TRBV7-6, with 9 bases aligning to TRBD1. Germline lookup yields CDR1 SGHVS and CDR2 FNYEAQ. The junction had 4 bases not matched to a gene; V was cut back by 4 bases and J by 3 bases. This CDR3 has 14 residues. The CDR3 DNA reads TGTGCCAGCAGCTCAACGACAGGGGGCTACGAGCAGTACTTC. Residues: CASSSTTGGYEQYF. Based on the CDR3 plus reference TRBV7-6 and TRBJ2-7, the full variable domain is GAGVSQSPRYKVTKRGQDVALRCDPISGHVSLYWYRQALGQGPEFLTYFNYEAQQDKSGLPNDRFSAERPEGSISTLTIQRTEQRDSAMYRCASSSTTGGYEQYFGPGTRLTVT.

The gene calls are TRBV4-1 and TRBJ2-7; D might be TRBD2 (5 bases). V gave up 4 bases and J gave up 2 bases, with 15 bases separating them. Germline CDR1 is MGHRA and CDR2 is YSYEKL. This CDR3 has 15 residues. CDR3 sequence reads: CASSRTPAEAYEQYF. The DNA for the CDR3 is TGCGCCAGCAGCCGCACCCCGGCGGAGGCCTACGAGCAGTACTTC.

This chain uses TRBV7-9 with TRBJ2-5, with a weak D call TRBD2 (5 bases). Germline CDR1 is SEHNR and CDR2 is FQNEAQ (reference sequence). This CDR3 is 13 amino acids long. Deletions cut 3 bases from V and 5 bases from J, with 10 bases between. CDR3: CASSLRVLETQYF. In DNA form, the CDR3 reads TGTGCCAGCAGCTTGAGGGTCTTGGAGACCCAGTACTTC. Drawing the rest from reference TRBV7-9 and TRBJ2-5, the complete variable domain is DTGVSQNPRHKITKRGQNVTFRCDPISEHNRLYWYRQTLGQGPEFLTYFQNEAQLEKSRLLSDRFSAERPKGSFSTLEIQRTEQGDSAMYLCASSLRVLETQYFGPGTRLLVL.

The CDR3 protein is CASSSLQAPNEKLFF. The CDR3 region has the DNA TGTGCCAGCAGCTCTCTGCAGGCCCCTAATGAAAAACTGTTTTTT. The chain joins TRBV7-6 to TRBJ1-4; D is unresolved. The CDR3 covers 15 residues. Germline loops: CDR1 SGHVS, CDR2 FNYEAQ. V shed 4 bases and J shed 3 bases, with 12 bases lying between them.